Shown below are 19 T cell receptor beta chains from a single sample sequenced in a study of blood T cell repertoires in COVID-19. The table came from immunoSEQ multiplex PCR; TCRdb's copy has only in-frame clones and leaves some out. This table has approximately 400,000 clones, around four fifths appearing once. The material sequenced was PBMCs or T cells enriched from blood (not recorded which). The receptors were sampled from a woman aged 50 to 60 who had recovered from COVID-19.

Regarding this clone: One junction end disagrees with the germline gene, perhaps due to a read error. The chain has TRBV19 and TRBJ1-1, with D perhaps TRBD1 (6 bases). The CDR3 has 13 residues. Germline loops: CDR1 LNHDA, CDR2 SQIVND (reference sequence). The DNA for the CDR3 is TGTGCCAGCAGTAAGGGGGATGACACTGAAGCTTTCTTT. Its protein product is CASSKGDDTEAFF.

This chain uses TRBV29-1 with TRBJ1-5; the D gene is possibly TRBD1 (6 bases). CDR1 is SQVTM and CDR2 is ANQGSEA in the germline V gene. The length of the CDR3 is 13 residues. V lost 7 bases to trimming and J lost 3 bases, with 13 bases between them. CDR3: CSASTGHNQPQHF. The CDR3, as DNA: TGCAGCGCCTCGACAGGCCACAATCAGCCCCAGCATTTT.

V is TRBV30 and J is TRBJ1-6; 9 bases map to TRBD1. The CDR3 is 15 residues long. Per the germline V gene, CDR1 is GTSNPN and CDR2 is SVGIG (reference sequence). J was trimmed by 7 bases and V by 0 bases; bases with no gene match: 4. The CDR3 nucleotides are TGTGCCTGGAGTGTACGGGGGACAGGGAATTCACCCCTCCACTTT. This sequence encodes CAWSVRGTGNSPLHF. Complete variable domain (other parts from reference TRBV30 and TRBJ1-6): SQTIHQWPATLVQPVGSPLSLECTVEGTSNPNLYWYRQAAGRGLQLLFYSVGIGQISSEVPQNLSASRPQDRQFILSSKKLLLSDSGFYLCAWSVRGTGNSPLHFGNGTRLTVT.

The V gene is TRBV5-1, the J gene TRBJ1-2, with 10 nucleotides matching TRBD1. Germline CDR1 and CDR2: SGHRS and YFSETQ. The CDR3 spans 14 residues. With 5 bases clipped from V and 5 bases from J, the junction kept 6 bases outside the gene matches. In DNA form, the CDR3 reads TGCGCCAGCAGTGAGACAGGGGGCATATATGGCTACACCTTC. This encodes CASSETGGIYGYTF. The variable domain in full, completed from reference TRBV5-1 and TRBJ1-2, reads KAGVTQTPRYLIKTRGQQVTLSCSPISGHRSVSWYQQTPGQGLQFLFEYFSETQRNKGNFPGRFSGRQFSNSRSEMNVSTLELGDSALYLCASSETGGIYGYTFGSGTRLTVV.

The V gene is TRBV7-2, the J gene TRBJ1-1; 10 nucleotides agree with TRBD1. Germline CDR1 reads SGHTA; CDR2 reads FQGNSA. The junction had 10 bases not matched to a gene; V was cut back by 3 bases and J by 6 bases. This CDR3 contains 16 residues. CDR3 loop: CASSLTWTGGVAEAFF. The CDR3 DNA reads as TGTGCCAGCAGCTTGACTTGGACAGGGGGAGTCGCTGAAGCTTTCTTT.

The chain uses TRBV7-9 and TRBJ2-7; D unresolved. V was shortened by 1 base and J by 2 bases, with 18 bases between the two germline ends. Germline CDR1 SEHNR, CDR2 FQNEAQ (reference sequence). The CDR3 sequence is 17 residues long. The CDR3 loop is CASSLVSSVRITYEQYF. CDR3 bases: TGTGCCAGCAGCTTAGTCTCGAGCGTTAGAATTACCTACGAGCAGTACTTC.

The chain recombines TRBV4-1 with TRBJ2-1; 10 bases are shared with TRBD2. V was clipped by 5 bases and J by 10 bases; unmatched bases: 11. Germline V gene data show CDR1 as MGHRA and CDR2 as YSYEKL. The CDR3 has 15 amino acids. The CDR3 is CASSTPRLAGVEQFF. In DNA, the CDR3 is TGCGCCAGCAGCACCCCCCGGCTAGCGGGAGTCGAGCAGTTCTTC.

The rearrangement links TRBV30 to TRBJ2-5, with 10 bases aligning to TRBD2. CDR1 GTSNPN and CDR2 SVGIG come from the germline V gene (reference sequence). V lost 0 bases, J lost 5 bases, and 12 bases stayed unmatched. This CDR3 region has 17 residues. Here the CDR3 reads CAWSVSWLAGAGETQYF. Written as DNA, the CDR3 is TGTGCCTGGAGTGTTAGCTGGCTAGCGGGGGCCGGGGAGACCCAGTACTTC.

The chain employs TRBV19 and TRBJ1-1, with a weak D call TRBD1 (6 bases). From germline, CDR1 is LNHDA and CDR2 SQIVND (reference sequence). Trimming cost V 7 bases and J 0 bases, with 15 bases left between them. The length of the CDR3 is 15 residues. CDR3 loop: CASNHQDSLNTEAFF. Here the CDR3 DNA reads TGTGCCAGTAACCACCAGGACAGCTTGAACACTGAAGCTTTCTTT.

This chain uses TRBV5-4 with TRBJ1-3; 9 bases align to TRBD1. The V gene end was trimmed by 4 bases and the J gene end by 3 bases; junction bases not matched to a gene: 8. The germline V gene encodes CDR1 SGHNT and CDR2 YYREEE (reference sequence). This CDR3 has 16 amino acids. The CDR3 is CASSMQGTGSGNTIYF. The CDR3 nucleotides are TGTGCCAGCAGCATGCAGGGGACAGGGAGTGGAAACACCATATATTTT.

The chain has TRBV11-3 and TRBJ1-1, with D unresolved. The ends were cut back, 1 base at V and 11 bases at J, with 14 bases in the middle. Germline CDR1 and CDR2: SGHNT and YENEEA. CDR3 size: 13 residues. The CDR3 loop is CASSLGPVPRAFF. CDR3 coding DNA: TGTGCCAGCAGCTTAGGCCCCGTCCCTCGGGCTTTCTTT.

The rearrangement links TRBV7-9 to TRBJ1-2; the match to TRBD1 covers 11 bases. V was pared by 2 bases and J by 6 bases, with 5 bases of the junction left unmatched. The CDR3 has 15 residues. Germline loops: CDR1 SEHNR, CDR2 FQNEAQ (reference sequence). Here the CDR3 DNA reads TGTGCCAGCAGCTTATACCGGACAGGGGGCGATGGCTACACCTTC. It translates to CASSLYRTGGDGYTF.

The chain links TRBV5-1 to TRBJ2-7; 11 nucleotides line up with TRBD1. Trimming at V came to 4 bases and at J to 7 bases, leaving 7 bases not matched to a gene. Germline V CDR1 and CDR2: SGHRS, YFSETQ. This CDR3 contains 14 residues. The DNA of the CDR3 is TGCGCCAGCAGCCAAACCGGGACAGGGGGTGAGCAGTACTTC. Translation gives CASSQTGTGGEQYF.

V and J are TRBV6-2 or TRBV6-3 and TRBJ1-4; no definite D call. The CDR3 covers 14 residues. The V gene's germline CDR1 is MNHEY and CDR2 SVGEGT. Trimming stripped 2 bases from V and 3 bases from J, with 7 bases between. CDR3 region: CASSYRGPNEKLFF. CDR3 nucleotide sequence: TGTGCCAGCAGTTACCGAGGTCCTAATGAAAAACTGTTTTTT.

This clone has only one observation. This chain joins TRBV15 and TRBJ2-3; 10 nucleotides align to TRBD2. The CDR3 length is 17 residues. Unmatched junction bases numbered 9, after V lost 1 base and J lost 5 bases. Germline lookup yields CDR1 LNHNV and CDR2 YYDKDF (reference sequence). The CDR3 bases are TGTGCCACCAGCAGAGGAACCCTAGCGGGAGTGGTAGATACGCAGTATTTT. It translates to CATSRGTLAGVVDTQYF. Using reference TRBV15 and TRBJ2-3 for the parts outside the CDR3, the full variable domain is DAMVIQNPRYQVTQFGKPVTLSCSQTLNHNVMYWYQQKSSQAPKLLFHYYDKDFNNEADTPDNFQSRRPNTSFCFLDIRSPGLGDTAMYLCATSRGTLAGVVDTQYFGPGTRLTVL.

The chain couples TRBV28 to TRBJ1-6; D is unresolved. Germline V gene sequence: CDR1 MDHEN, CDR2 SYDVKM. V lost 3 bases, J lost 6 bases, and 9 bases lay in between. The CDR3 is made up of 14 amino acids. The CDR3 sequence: CASSLTRTNSPLHF. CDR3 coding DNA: TGTGCCAGCAGTTTGACAAGAACTAATTCACCCCTCCACTTT. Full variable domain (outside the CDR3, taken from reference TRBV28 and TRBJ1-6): DVKVTQSSRYLVKRTGEKVFLECVQDMDHENMFWYRQDPGLGLRLIYFSYDVKMKEKGDIPEGYSVSREKKERFSLILESASTNQTSMYLCASSLTRTNSPLHFGNGTRLTVT.

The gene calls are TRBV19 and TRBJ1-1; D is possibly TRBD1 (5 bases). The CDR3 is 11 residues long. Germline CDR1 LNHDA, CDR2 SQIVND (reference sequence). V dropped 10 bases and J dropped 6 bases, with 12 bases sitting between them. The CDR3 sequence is CAINGGSEAFF. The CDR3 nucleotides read TGTGCCATAAATGGGGGGTCTGAAGCTTTCTTT.

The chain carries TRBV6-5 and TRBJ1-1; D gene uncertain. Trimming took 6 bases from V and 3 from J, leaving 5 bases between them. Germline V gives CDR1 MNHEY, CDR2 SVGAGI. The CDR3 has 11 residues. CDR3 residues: CASRRDTEAFF. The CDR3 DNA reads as TGTGCCAGCAGGAGAGACACTGAAGCTTTCTTT.

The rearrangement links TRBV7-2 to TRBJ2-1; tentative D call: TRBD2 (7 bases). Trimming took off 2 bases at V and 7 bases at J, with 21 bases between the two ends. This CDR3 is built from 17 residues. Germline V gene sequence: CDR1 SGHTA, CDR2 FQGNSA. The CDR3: CASSLTPIRGGGNEQFF. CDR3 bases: TGTGCCAGCAGCTTAACCCCTATTAGGGGGGGCGGGAATGAGCAGTTCTTC. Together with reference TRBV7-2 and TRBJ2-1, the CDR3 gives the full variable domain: GAGVSQSPSNKVTEKGKDVELRCDPISGHTALYWYRQSLGQGLEFLIYFQGNSAPDKSGLPSDRFSAERTGGSVSTLTIQRTQQEDSAVYLCASSLTPIRGGGNEQFFGPGTRLTVL.